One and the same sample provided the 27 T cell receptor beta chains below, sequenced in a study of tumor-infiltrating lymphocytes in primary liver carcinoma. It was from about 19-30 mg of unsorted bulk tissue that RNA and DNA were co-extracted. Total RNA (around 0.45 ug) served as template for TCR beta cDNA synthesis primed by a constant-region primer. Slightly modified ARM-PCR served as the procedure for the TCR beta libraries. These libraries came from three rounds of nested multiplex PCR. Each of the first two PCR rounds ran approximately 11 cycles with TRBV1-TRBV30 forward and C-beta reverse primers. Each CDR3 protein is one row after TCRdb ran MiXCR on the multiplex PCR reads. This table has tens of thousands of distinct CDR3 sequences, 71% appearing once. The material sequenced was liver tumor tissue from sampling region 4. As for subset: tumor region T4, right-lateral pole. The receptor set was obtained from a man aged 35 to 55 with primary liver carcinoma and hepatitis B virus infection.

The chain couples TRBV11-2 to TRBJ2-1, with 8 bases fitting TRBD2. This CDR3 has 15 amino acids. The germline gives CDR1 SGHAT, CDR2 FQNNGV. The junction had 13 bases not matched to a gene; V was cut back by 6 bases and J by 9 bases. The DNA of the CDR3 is TGTGCCAGCAGTCCTCCGGGACTAGTAGGCATTGAGCAGTTCTTC. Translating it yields CASSPPGLVGIEQFF.

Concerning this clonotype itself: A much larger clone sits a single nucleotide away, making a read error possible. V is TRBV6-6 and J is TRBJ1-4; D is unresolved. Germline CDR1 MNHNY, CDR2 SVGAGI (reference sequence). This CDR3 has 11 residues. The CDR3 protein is CACSLWGKLFF. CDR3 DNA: TGTGCCTGCAGTTTGTGGGGAAAACTGTTTTTT.

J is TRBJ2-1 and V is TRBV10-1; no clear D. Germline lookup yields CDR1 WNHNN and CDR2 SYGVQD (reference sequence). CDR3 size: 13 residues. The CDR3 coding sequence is TGCGTTAGCAGTGAGTCGGCTGCCGTCGAGCAGTTCTTC. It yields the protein CVSSESAAVEQFF.

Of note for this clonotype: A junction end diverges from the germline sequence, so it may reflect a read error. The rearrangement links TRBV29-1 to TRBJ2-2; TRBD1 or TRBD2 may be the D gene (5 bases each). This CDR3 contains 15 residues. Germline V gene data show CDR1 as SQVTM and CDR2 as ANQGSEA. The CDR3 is CSVEADGGTTGQLFF. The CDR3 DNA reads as TGCAGCGTTGAAGCGGATGGGGGAACCACCGGGCAGCTGTTTTTT.

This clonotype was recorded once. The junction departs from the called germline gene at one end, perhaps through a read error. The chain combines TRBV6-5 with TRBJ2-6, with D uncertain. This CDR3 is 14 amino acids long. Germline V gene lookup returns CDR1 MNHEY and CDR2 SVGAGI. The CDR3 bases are TGTGTCAGCAGTTCCGTCGCAGGAGCCAACGTCCTGACTTTC. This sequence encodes CVSSSVAGANVLTF.

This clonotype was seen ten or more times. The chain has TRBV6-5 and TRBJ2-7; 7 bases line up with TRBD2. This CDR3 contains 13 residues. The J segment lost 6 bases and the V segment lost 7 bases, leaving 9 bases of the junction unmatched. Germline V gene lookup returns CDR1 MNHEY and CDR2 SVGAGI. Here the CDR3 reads CASIGLVGGEQYF. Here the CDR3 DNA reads TGTGCCAGCATCGGACTAGTTGGGGGCGAGCAGTACTTC.

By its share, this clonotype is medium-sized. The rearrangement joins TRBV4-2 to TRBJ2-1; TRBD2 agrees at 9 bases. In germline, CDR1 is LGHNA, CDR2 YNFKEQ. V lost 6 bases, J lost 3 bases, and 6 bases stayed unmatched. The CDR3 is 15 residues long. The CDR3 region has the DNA TGTGCCAGCAGATTACGGACTAGCGACTACAATGAGCAGTTCTTC. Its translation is CASRLRTSDYNEQFF.

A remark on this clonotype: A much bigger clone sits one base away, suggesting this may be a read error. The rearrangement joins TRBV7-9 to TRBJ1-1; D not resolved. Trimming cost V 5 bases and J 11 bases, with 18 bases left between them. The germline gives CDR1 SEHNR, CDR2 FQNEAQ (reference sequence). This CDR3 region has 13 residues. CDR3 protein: CASSLWVGWKAFF. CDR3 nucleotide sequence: TGTGCCAGCAGCCTCTGGGTCGGGTGGAAGGCTTTCTTT.

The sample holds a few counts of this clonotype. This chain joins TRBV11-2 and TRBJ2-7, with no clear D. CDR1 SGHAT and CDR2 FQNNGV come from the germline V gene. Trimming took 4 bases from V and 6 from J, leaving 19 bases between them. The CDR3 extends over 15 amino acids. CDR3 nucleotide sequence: TGTGCCAGCAGCTCCGGACGGCTTGACGTGCGCGAGCAGTACTTC. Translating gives CASSSGRLDVREQYF.

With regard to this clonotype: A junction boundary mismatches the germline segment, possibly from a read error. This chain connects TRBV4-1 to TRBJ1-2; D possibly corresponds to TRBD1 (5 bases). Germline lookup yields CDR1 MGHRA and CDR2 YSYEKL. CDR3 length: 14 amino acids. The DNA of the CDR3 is TGCGCCAGCAGCCAAAGGGACTGGAACTATGGCTGCACCTTC. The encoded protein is CASSQRDWNYGCTF.

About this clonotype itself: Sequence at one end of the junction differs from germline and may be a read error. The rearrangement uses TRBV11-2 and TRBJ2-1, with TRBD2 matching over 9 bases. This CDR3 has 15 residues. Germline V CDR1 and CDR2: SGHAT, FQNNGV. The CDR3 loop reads CPSSPQREVLVEQFF. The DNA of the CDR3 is TGTCCCAGCAGCCCCCAGCGGGAGGTATTGGTTGAGCAGTTCTTC.

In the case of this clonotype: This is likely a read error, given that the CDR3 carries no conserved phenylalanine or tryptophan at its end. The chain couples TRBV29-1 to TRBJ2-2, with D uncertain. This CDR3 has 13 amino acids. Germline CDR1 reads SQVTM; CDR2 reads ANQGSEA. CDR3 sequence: CRVAQKPTGELFC. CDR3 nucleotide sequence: TGCAGAGTTGCACAAAAACCGACCGGGGAGCTGTTTTGT.

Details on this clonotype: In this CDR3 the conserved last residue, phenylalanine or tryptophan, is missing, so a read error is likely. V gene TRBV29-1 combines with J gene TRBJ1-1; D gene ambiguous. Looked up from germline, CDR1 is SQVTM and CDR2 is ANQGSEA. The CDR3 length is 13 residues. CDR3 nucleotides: TGCAGCGTTGAACGGGGTATGAACACCGAAGCTTTCTCT. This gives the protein CSVERGMNTEAFS.

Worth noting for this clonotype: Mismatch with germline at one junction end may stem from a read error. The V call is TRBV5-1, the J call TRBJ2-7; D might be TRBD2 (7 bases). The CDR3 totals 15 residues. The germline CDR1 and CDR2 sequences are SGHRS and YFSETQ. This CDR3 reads CASSSTSGGVYEQYF. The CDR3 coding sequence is TGCGCCAGCAGCTCCACGTCGGGGGGCGTTTACGAACAGTACTTC.

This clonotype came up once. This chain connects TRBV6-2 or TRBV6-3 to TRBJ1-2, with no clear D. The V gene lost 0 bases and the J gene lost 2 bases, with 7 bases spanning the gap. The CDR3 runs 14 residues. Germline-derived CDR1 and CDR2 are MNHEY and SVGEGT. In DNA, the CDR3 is TGTGCCAGCAGTTACTCCTCGGGAAACTATGGCTACACCTTC. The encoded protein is CASSYSSGNYGYTF.

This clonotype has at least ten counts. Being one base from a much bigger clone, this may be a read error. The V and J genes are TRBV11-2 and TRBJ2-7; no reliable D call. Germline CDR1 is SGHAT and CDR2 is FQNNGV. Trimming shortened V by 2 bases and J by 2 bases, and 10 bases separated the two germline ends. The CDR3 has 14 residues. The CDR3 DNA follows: TGTGCCAGCAGCTTAACTGACAATGCCTACGAGCAGTACTTC. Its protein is CASSLTDNAYEQYF.

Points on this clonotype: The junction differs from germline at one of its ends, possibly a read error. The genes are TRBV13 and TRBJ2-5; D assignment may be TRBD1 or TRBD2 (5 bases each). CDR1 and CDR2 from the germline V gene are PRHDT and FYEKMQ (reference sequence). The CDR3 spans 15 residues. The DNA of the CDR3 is TGTGGCAGCAGCCCTCGGCCCGGGACCCCAGAGACCCGGTACTTC. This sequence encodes CGSSPRPGTPETRYF.

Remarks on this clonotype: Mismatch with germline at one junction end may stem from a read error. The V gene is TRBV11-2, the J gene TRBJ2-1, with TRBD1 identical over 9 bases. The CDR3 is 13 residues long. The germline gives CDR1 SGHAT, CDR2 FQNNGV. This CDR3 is CASGPDRGSELFF. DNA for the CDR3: TGTGCCAGCGGCCCCGACAGGGGGAGTGAGCTGTTCTTT. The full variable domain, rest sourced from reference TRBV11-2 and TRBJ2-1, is EAGVAQSPRYKIIEKRQSVAFWCNPISGHATLYWYQQILGQGPKLLIQFQNNGVVDDSQLPKDRFSAERLKGVDSTLKIQPAKLEDSAVYLCASGPDRGSELFFGPGTRLTVL.

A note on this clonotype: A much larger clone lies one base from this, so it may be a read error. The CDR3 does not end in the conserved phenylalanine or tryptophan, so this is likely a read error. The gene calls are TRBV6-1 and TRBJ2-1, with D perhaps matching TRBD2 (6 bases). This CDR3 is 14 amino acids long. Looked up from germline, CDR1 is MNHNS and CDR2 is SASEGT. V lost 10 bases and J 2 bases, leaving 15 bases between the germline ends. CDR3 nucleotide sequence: TGTGCCACCTCGGCGGGGCCGGCCTACAATGAGCAGTTCCTC. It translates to CATSAGPAYNEQFL.

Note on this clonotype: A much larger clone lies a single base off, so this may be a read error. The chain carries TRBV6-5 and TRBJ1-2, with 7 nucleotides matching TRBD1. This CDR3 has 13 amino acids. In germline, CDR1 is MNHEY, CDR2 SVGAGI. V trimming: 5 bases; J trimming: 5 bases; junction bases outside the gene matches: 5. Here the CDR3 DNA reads TGTGCCAGCAGTAAAACAGGGGAATATGGCTACACCTTC. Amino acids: CASSKTGEYGYTF.

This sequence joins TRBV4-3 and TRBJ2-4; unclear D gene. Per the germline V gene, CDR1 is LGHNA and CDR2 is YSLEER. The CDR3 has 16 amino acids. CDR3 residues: CVISQDGSLAKNIQYF. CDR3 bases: TGCGTCATCAGCCAAGATGGCAGCCTAGCCAAAAACATTCAGTACTTC.

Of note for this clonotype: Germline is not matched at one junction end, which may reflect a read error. CDR3 protein: CASSQGRQEGFYGYIF. The CDR3 nucleotides are TGTGCTAGCAGCCAAGGTCGACAGGAGGGGTTCTATGGCTACATCTTC. V and J are TRBV4-2 and TRBJ1-2, with a possible D match to TRBD1 (6 bases). The CDR3 is 16 residues long. Germline CDR1 and CDR2: LGHNA and YNFKEQ.

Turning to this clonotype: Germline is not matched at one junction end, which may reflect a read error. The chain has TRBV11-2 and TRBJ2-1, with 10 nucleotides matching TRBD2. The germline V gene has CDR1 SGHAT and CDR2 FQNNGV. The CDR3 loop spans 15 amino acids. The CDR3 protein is CVSNPQREGLGEQFF. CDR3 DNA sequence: TGTGTCAGCAACCCCCAGCGGGAGGGATTGGGCGAGCAGTTCTTC.

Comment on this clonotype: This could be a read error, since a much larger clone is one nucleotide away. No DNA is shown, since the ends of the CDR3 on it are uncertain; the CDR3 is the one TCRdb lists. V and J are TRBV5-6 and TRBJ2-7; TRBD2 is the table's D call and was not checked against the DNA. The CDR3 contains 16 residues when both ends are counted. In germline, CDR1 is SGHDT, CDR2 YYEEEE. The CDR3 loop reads CASSNTWGEGSYEEYF.

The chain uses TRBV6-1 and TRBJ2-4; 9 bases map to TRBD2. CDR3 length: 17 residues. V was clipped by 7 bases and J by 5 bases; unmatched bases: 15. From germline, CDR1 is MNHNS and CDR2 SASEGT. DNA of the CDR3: TGTGCCAGCATCCTCCTGGGGGCGGGAGGGCTCCAAAACATTCAGTACTTC. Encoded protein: CASILLGAGGLQNIQYF.

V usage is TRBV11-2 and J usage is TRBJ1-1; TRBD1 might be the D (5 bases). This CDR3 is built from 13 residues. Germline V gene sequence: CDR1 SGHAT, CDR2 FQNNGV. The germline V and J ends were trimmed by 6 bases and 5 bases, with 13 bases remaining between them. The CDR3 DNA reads TGTGCCAGCAGGTGGGGGGGAAGGACTGAAGCTTTCTTT. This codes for CASRWGGRTEAFF.

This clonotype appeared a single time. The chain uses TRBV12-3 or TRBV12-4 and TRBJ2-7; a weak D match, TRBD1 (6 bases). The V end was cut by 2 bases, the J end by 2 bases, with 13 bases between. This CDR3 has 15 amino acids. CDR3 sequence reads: CASSLTTGPPYEQYF. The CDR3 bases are TGTGCCAGCAGTTTAACAACAGGGCCTCCCTACGAGCAGTACTTC.